These 6 T cell receptor beta chains came from one sample sequenced in a study of identical twins. TCRdb fed the 5' RACE reads into MiXCR, producing one record per CDR3 protein. The sample consists of under 1 million distinct CDR3 sequences, about 12% of them appearing once. The same sample was also used in a study of yellow fever vaccine responses in identical twins.

The sample was PBMCs. The receptors were sampled from a woman aged 18 to 35 in good health.

The table lists this clonotype with a few counts. The chain links TRBV12-3 or TRBV12-4 to TRBJ1-2; perhaps TRBD1 as D (6 bases). Trimming removed 6 bases at V and 2 bases at J, with 13 bases between. The CDR3 covers 14 residues. CDR3 region: CASRLGGANYGYTF. The CDR3 DNA is TGTGCCAGCAGGTTGGGGGGCGCAAACTATGGCTACACCTTC.

A few counts support this clonotype. This chain joins TRBV3-1 and TRBJ2-1; a weak D match, TRBD2 (5 bases). V gave up 0 bases and J gave up 4 bases, with 10 bases separating them. Per germline, CDR1 LGHDT and CDR2 YNNKEL (reference sequence). CDR3 length: 15 amino acids. CDR3 protein: CASSQDLDWYNEQFF. As DNA, the CDR3 is TGTGCCAGCAGCCAAGATTTGGACTGGTACAATGAGCAGTTCTTC.

Ten or more counts support this clonotype. The J gene is TRBJ2-1, the V gene TRBV7-2; 11 positions agree with TRBD2. The V and J ends lost 3 bases and 5 bases, in that order; junction bases with no gene match: 9. The CDR3 totals 17 residues. Germline V lookup: CDR1 SGHTA, CDR2 FQGNSA. Written as DNA, the CDR3 is TGTGCCAGCAGCTTCCGACTAGCGGGGTCACTACACAATGAGCAGTTCTTC. Amino acids: CASSFRLAGSLHNEQFF. The entire variable domain, with the rest obtained from reference TRBV7-2 and TRBJ2-1, is as follows: GAGVSQSPSNKVTEKGKDVELRCDPISGHTALYWYRQSLGQGLEFLIYFQGNSAPDKSGLPSDRFSAERTGGSVSTLTIQRTQQEDSAVYLCASSFRLAGSLHNEQFFGPGTRLTVL.

As to this clonotype: Germline is not matched at one junction end, which may reflect a read error. V is TRBV20-1 and J is TRBJ2-1; 12 bases fit TRBD2. CDR3 length: 16 residues. Germline CDR1 is DFQATT and CDR2 is SNEGSKA (reference sequence). Written as DNA, the CDR3 is TGCTGTGCTAGAGGAAAAGGACTAGCGGGACTCAATGAGCAGTTCTTC. Its translation is CCARGKGLAGLNEQFF.

The chain joins TRBV29-1 to TRBJ1-2, with D perhaps matching TRBD1 (6 bases). The CDR3 has 12 amino acids. CDR1 and CDR2 (germline): SQVTM, ANQGSEA. Between the trimmed V and J ends, which lost 5 bases and 7 bases, there was a span of 14 bases. CDR3 nucleotides: TGCAGCGTTATAAGGGGGGATTCTGGCTACACCTTC. Translated: CSVIRGDSGYTF.

This chain joins TRBV12-5 and TRBJ1-2; 8 bases line up with TRBD1. The germline CDR1 and CDR2 sequences are LGHNT and FRNRAP. V was pared by 4 bases and J by 13 bases, with 11 bases of the junction left unmatched. This CDR3 has 13 amino acids. CDR3: CASGSWTGFMSTF. The CDR3 bases are TGTGCTAGTGGTTCTTGGACAGGGTTTATGAGCACCTTC.